These 20 T cell receptor beta chains were sequenced from one sample in a study of cytomegalovirus exposure and HLA in healthy donors. The study ran its PCR with 60 Vbeta and 13 Jbeta primers. TCRdb keeps only in-frame clones here, not all; method: immunoSEQ multiplex PCR. The repertoire includes about 170,000 clones, under 80% of them detected once, and around 2.9% sits in the top ten. Sequencing input: PBMCs. The receptors derive from a man in his forties in good health and CMV-seronegative.

This clone has a count of ten or more. V and J are TRBV19 and TRBJ2-2; 11 bases line up with TRBD2. With V trimmed by 4 bases and J by 3 bases, 4 bases remained unmatched. The CDR3 has 16 amino acids. Germline-derived CDR1 and CDR2 are LNHDA and SQIVND (reference sequence). The CDR3 nucleotides are TGTGCCAGTAGTACCACTAGCGGGAGTTACACCGGGGAGCTGTTTTTT. It yields the protein CASSTTSGSYTGELFF.

The chain joins TRBV2 to TRBJ1-2; D possibly corresponds to TRBD1 (6 bases). Trimming removed 6 bases from V and 0 bases from J, with 8 bases in between. Per the germline V gene, CDR1 is SNHLY and CDR2 is FYNNEI. The CDR3 length is 13 residues. The CDR3 reads CASSGTTNYGYTF. The DNA for the CDR3 is TGTGCCAGCAGCGGGACAACTAACTATGGCTACACCTTC.

The chain uses TRBV30 and TRBJ1-1; 7 positions agree with TRBD1. With V trimmed by 4 bases and J by 0 bases, 2 bases remained unmatched. The CDR3 extends over 13 amino acids. Per the germline V gene, CDR1 is GTSNPN and CDR2 is SVGIG (reference sequence). CDR3 sequence (DNA): TGTGCCTGGACAGGGGGTGTGAACACTGAAGCTTTCTTT. This encodes CAWTGGVNTEAFF. Full variable domain (missing parts from reference TRBV30 and TRBJ1-1): SQTIHQWPATLVQPVGSPLSLECTVEGTSNPNLYWYRQAAGRGLQLLFYSVGIGQISSEVPQNLSASRPQDRQFILSSKKLLLSDSGFYLCAWTGGVNTEAFFGQGTRLTVV.

The chain combines TRBV4-3 with TRBJ2-5, with 13 positions matching TRBD2. The J call could be wrong; TRBJ2-7 is a better fit for the DNA end. This CDR3 is built from 15 residues. Germline CDR1 reads LGHNA; CDR2 reads YSLEER. CDR3 sequence: CASSPGTSGTYEQYF. In DNA form, the CDR3 reads TGCGCCAGCAGCCCCGGGACTAGCGGGACCTACGAGCAGTACTTC.

The V gene is TRBV7-9, the J gene TRBJ1-4; D is ambiguous. Germline V gives CDR1 SEHNR, CDR2 FQNEAQ (reference sequence). The V and J ends lost 1 base and 5 bases respectively, with 11 bases between them. CDR3 size: 15 residues. The CDR3 loop is CASSLGGVRNEKLFF. In DNA form, the CDR3 reads TGTGCCAGCAGCTTAGGCGGGGTCCGGAATGAAAAACTGTTTTTT.

This clone was detected once. J is TRBJ1-6 and V is TRBV23-1, with TRBD1 matching 7 bases. TRBV23-1 is marked as an open reading frame, function uncertain. V lost 7 bases, J lost 6 bases, and 9 bases stayed unmatched. This CDR3 region has 15 residues. The CDR3 region is CASTKGTALNSPLHF. The CDR3 DNA is TGCGCCAGCACTAAGGGGACAGCCCTTAATTCACCCCTCCACTTT.

V is TRBV7-9 and J is TRBJ2-1, with 7 nucleotides matching TRBD1. CDR3 length: 15 residues. V dropped 1 base and J dropped 2; count of bases not matched to a gene: 2. Germline V gives CDR1 SEHNR, CDR2 FQNEAQ (reference sequence). CDR3 residues: CASSLGQGPYNEQFF. The CDR3 nucleotides read TGTGCCAGCAGCTTAGGACAGGGCCCCTACAATGAGCAGTTCTTC.

The V call is TRBV19, the J call TRBJ2-3; 9 bases are a match to TRBD2. The germline CDR1 and CDR2 sequences are LNHDA and SQIVND (reference sequence). CDR3 length: 17 amino acids. Trimming cost V 3 bases and J 2 bases; bases outside gene matches: 9. CDR3 DNA sequence: TGTGCCAGTAGTATTAACGGCGGGGGGGCCCCCACAGATACGCAGTATTTT. Protein: CASSINGGGAPTDTQYF.

CDR3 region: CASSQDTAGGRTDTQYF. The CDR3 DNA reads TGTGCCAGCAGCCAAGATACGGCGGGGGGCCGCACAGATACGCAGTATTTT. The gene calls are TRBV14 and TRBJ2-3, with 8 bases lining up with TRBD2. The CDR3 loop spans 17 amino acids. Trimming took 0 bases from V and 1 from J; bases not matched to a gene: 6. The germline CDR1 and CDR2 sequences are SGHDN and FVKESK.

This clone appeared a few times. The rearrangement joins TRBV2 to TRBJ2-7, with TRBD2 identical over 9 bases. CDR3 size: 13 residues. CDR1 is SNHLY, CDR2 FYNNEI, per germline. Losses at the gene ends were 7 bases for V and 3 bases for J; bases not matched to a gene: 4. In DNA form, the CDR3 reads TGTGCCAGCAAGGGACTAGCCTACTACGAGCAGTACTTC. This codes for CASKGLAYYEQYF.

This chain uses TRBV5-1 with TRBJ2-3; the D gene is possibly TRBD2 (7 bases). V shed 3 bases and J shed 5 bases, with 19 bases lying between them. The CDR3 covers 16 residues. The germline gives CDR1 SGHRS, CDR2 YFSETQ. The CDR3 DNA sequence: TGCGCCAGCAGCTATTTGCGGGGGCCCGGGGGAGATACGCAGTATTTT. Translated: CASSYLRGPGGDTQYF.

This chain connects TRBV11-1 to TRBJ2-6; 7 bases match TRBD1. Trimming at V came to 5 bases and at J to 0 bases, leaving 7 bases not matched to a gene. CDR3 length: 17 amino acids. The germline V gene encodes CDR1 SGHAT and CDR2 FQDESV (reference sequence). The CDR3 loop is CASSLDRDSSGANVLTF. CDR3 bases: TGTGCCAGCAGCCTAGACAGGGACAGCTCTGGGGCCAACGTCCTGACTTTC.

This clone was detected once. The chain uses TRBV30 and TRBJ1-5, with 9 positions matching TRBD1. V lost 5 bases, J lost 0 bases, and 11 bases stayed unmatched. The CDR3 is 17 residues long. Germline CDR1 and CDR2: GTSNPN and SVGIG (reference sequence). This chain's CDR3 is CAWARQGGTYSNQPQHF. As DNA, the CDR3 is TGTGCCTGGGCCAGACAGGGGGGGACCTATAGCAATCAGCCCCAGCATTTT.

The chain employs TRBV7-2 and TRBJ2-1, with no clear D. CDR1 and CDR2 from the germline V gene are SGHTA and FQGNSA. The CDR3 spans 14 residues. Trimming took off 1 base at V and 5 bases at J, with 9 bases between the two ends. The DNA of the CDR3 is TGTGCCAGCAGCTTAGAAATCATTCACAATGAGCAGTTCTTC. Its protein product is CASSLEIIHNEQFF.

The chain carries TRBV5-1 and TRBJ2-2, with TRBD1 identical over 9 bases. This CDR3 is 13 amino acids long. Germline V gives CDR1 SGHRS, CDR2 YFSETQ. J lost 7 bases, V lost 3 bases, and 1 base had no gene match. CDR3 in amino acids: CASSWTGDGELFF. The CDR3, as DNA: TGCGCCAGCAGCTGGACAGGGGACGGGGAGCTGTTTTTT. Using reference TRBV5-1 and TRBJ2-2 for the parts outside the CDR3, the full variable domain is KAGVTQTPRYLIKTRGQQVTLSCSPISGHRSVSWYQQTPGQGLQFLFEYFSETQRNKGNFPGRFSGRQFSNSRSEMNVSTLELGDSALYLCASSWTGDGELFFGEGSRLTVL.

The chain joins TRBV5-1 to TRBJ2-2; possible D gene TRBD2, 6 bases. Trimming took off 2 bases at V and 4 bases at J, with 6 bases between the two ends. The CDR3 has 13 residues. The germline CDR1 and CDR2 sequences are SGHRS and YFSETQ. The CDR3 spells CASSFSGTGELFF. CDR3 nucleotide sequence: TGCGCCAGCAGCTTTAGCGGCACCGGGGAGCTGTTTTTT.

The sample holds a few counts of this clone. The chain combines TRBV19 with TRBJ2-5; 7 bases agree with TRBD1. Germline CDR1 LNHDA, CDR2 SQIVND (reference sequence). The CDR3 is 13 amino acids. Trimming cost V 4 bases and J 2 bases; bases outside gene matches: 1. The CDR3, as DNA: TGTGCCAGTAGTACGGGACAGCAAGAGACCCAGTACTTC. Translating gives CASSTGQQETQYF.

The J gene is TRBJ1-5, the V gene TRBV2, with no clear D. V gave up 2 bases and J gave up 5 bases, with 7 bases separating them. This CDR3 spans 13 amino acids. Germline V gene lookup returns CDR1 SNHLY and CDR2 FYNNEI. The CDR3 DNA reads TGTGCCAGCAGTGAACAAGGAGATCAGCCCCAGCATTTT. Translating it yields CASSEQGDQPQHF.

The rearrangement joins TRBV5-1 to TRBJ1-2; TRBD1 agrees at 7 bases. The CDR3 is made up of 13 amino acids. In germline, CDR1 is SGHRS, CDR2 YFSETQ. Trimming removed 3 bases from V and 5 bases from J; junction bases left unmatched: 4. The CDR3 region has the DNA TGCGCCAGCAGCTGGGACAGCGGATATGGCTACACCTTC. As protein: CASSWDSGYGYTF.

The V and J genes are TRBV5-1 and TRBJ2-3; TRBD2 agrees at 14 bases. Germline CDR1 reads SGHRS; CDR2 reads YFSETQ. This CDR3 has 16 residues. Losses at the gene ends were 4 bases for V and 2 bases for J; bases not matched to a gene: 3. The CDR3 protein is CASSPGLAGATDTQYF. The CDR3 DNA is TGCGCCAGCAGCCCGGGACTAGCGGGAGCCACAGATACGCAGTATTTT.